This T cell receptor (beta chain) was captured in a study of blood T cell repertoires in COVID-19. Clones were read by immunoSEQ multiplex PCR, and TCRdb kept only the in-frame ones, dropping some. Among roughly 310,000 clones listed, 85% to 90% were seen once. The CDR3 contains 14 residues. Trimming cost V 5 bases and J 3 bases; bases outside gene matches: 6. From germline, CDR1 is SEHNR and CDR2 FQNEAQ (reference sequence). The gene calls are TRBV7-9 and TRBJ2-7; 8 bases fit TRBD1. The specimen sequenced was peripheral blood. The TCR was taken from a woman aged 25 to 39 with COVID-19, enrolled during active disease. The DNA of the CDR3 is TGTGCCAGCAGCCCGACAGGGGCAAACTACGAGCAGTACTTC. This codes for CASSPTGANYEQYF.